This is a list of T cell receptor beta chains from one sample in a study of Ad26.COV2.S vaccination and SARS-CoV-2 variants. The protocol was immunoSEQ multiplex PCR, while the TCRdb copy is restricted to in-frame clones and leaves out a portion. The sample carries around 450,000 clones, approximately 90% recorded once. The starting material was peripheral blood, obtained in a trial of Ad26.COV2.S vaccine versus placebo. Every receptor here comes from a person between 18 and 65 years old who received the Ad26.COV2.S COVID-19 vaccine or a placebo. The CDR3 runs from the conserved cysteine through the conserved F or W. Fields, in order: J gene, D gene, clone size, V gene, CDR3 DNA, CDR3 protein. D genes are given only for firm matches. Clone size is stated in some rows and not others, as once, few, many or a class when expanded.

J: TRBJ1-4
D: .
size: .
V: TRBV28
DNA: TGTGCCAGCAGTCTCCAGGGCGCGACTAATGAAAAACTGTTTTTT
CDR3: CASSLQGATNEKLFF

J: TRBJ1-4
D: .
size: .
V: TRBV6-5
DNA: TGTGCCAGCAGTCGAACAGGTCCTCCTAATGAAAAACTGTTTTTT
CDR3: CASSRTGPPNEKLFF

J: TRBJ2-1
D: TRBD2
size: .
V: TRBV11-2
DNA: TGTGCCAGCAGCTTTAGCGGGATGGTATACAATGAGCAGTTCTTC
CDR3: CASSFSGMVYNEQFF

J: TRBJ2-5
D: .
size: .
V: TRBV18
DNA: TGTGCCAGCTCACCGGGACACCAAGAGACCCAGTACTTC
CDR3: CASSPGHQETQYF

J: TRBJ2-7
D: .
size: .
V: TRBV30
DNA: TGTGCCTGGAGTCCTACCTCCTACGAGCAGTACTTC
CDR3: CAWSPTSYEQYF

J: TRBJ1-5
D: TRBD1
size: once
V: TRBV19
DNA: TGTGCCAGTACTGACCGACAGGACAGGGTATTCGGTCAGCCCCAGCATTTT
CDR3: CASTDRQDRVFGQPQHF

J: TRBJ2-1
D: TRBD2
size: .
V: TRBV24-1
DNA: TGTGCCACCAGTGATCGGGGGGATCCCTGGGATGAGCAGTTCTTC
CDR3: CATSDRGDPWDEQFF

J: TRBJ1-5
D: .
size: few
V: TRBV2
DNA: TGTGCCAGCAGCGACAGAACGATCAATCAGCCCCAGCATTTT
CDR3: CASSDRTINQPQHF

J: TRBJ1-2
D: .
size: .
V: TRBV9
DNA: TGTGCCAGCAGCGTAGACGAGGGGACCGGCTACACCTTC
CDR3: CASSVDEGTGYTF

J: TRBJ2-3
D: TRBD2
size: once
V: TRBV7-7
DNA: TGTGCCAGCAGCCCGAGTAGCGGGAGGACTCAGTATTTT
CDR3: CASSPSSGRTQYF

J: TRBJ2-5
D: .
size: .
V: TRBV7-2
DNA: TGTGCCAGCAGCTTGGCGGGGTTTGAGACCCAGTACTTC
CDR3: CASSLAGFETQYF

J: TRBJ2-7
D: .
size: few
V: TRBV18
DNA: TGTGCCAGCTCACCGGTTGGGGCGGCATACGAGCAGTACTTC
CDR3: CASSPVGAAYEQYF

J: TRBJ1-5
D: .
size: few
V: TRBV27
DNA: TGTGCCAGCAGTTTATCAGGGTCCAATCAGCCCCAGCATTTT
CDR3: CASSLSGSNQPQHF

J: TRBJ2-7
D: TRBD1
size: .
V: TRBV4-1
DNA: TGCGCCAGCAGCCAGGGCACCGGGGACAGGGAGTACGAGCAGTACTTC
CDR3: CASSQGTGDREYEQYF

J: TRBJ2-2
D: TRBD2
size: .
V: TRBV4-2
DNA: TGTGCCAGCAGCCAAGAAACTAGCGGGAGGGCTGGCGGGGAGCTGTTTTTT
CDR3: CASSQETSGRAGGELFF

J: TRBJ1-1
D: .
size: once
V: TRBV19
DNA: TGTGCCAGTAGTACCAAGAACACTGAAGCTTTCTTT
CDR3: CASSTKNTEAFF

J: TRBJ1-1
D: .
size: .
V: TRBV10-2
DNA: TGCGCCAGCAGTGACCCCACGTCGGCTTTCTTT
CDR3: CASSDPTSAFF

J: TRBJ2-1
D: .
size: .
V: TRBV6-4
DNA: TGTGCCCCACCCGAGGGACGGGAATCTTACAATGAGCAGTTCTTC
CDR3: CAPPEGRESYNEQFF

J: TRBJ2-3
D: TRBD2
size: .
V: TRBV7-2
DNA: TGTGCCAGCAGCTTAGCGGTAGCGGGAGGGCGGGATACGCAGTATTTT
CDR3: CASSLAVAGGRDTQYF

J: TRBJ2-3
D: TRBD2
size: .
V: TRBV29-1
DNA: TGCAGCATGCGTATTAAACTAGCGGACACAGATACGCAGTATTTT
CDR3: CSMRIKLADTDTQYF

J: TRBJ2-2
D: .
size: .
V: TRBV12-3/TRBV12-4
DNA: TGTGCCAGCAGTCCCCGGGACAATGGGGAGCTGTTTTTT
CDR3: CASSPRDNGELFF

J: TRBJ1-5
D: .
size: .
V: TRBV7-9
DNA: TGTGCCAGCAGCTTAGCGAGTAGCAATCAGCCCCAGCATTTT
CDR3: CASSLASSNQPQHF

J: TRBJ2-7
D: .
size: .
V: TRBV7-8
DNA: TGTGCCAGCACCCTGTCAGGATACGAGCAGTACTTC
CDR3: CASTLSGYEQYF

J: TRBJ2-7
D: .
size: .
V: TRBV10-3
DNA: TGTGCCATAGGGGAAGCCTCCAACGAGCAGTACTTC
CDR3: CAIGEASNEQYF

J: TRBJ2-7
D: TRBD1
size: .
V: TRBV29-1
DNA: TGCAGCGTTCCCATAGGACAGGGTAATATGAACGAGCAGTACTTC
CDR3: CSVPIGQGNMNEQYF

J: TRBJ2-7
D: TRBD1
size: .
V: TRBV18
DNA: TGTGCCAGCTCACCGGCGGGACAGGGTTATGGCGAGCAGTACTTC
CDR3: CASSPAGQGYGEQYF

J: TRBJ2-7
D: .
size: .
V: TRBV21-1
DNA: TGTGCCAGCAGCAAAAAAGGGCTAGCGGACTCCTACGAGCAGTACTTC
CDR3: CASSKKGLADSYEQYF

J: TRBJ2-1
D: .
size: .
V: TRBV29-1
DNA: TGCAGCGTTGGATTTCTTCGAGTATCTGCAAACAATGAGCAGTTCTTC
CDR3: CSVGFLRVSANNEQFF

J: TRBJ2-7
D: TRBD2
size: .
V: TRBV5-1
DNA: TGCGCCAGCAGCTTGGGACTAGCGGGCTCCTACGAGCAGTACTTC
CDR3: CASSLGLAGSYEQYF